This T cell receptor (beta chain) emerged from a study of neurological immune-mediated disorders. Preparation of the unsorted libraries drew on 2 million PBMCs stored at -80 C. This clonotype has at least ten counts. TCRdb reprocessed the 5' RACE reads via MiXCR and lists one record per CDR3 protein. The top ten clones hold 16% of a sample with 25,000 to 35,000 distinct CDR3 sequences, around 21% of them seen once. CDR1 is DFQATT and CDR2 is SNEGSKA in the germline V gene (reference sequence). This CDR3 comprises 12 residues. The V end was cut by 3 bases, the J end by 0 bases, with 3 bases between. The TCR originated in a woman aged 55-75 years in good health. The chain has TRBV20-1 and TRBJ1-5; D remains ambiguous. Sequencing was carried out using PBMCs. The CDR3 reads CSARGSNQPQHF. The CDR3 DNA is TGCAGTGCTAGGGGTAGCAATCAGCCCCAGCATTTT.